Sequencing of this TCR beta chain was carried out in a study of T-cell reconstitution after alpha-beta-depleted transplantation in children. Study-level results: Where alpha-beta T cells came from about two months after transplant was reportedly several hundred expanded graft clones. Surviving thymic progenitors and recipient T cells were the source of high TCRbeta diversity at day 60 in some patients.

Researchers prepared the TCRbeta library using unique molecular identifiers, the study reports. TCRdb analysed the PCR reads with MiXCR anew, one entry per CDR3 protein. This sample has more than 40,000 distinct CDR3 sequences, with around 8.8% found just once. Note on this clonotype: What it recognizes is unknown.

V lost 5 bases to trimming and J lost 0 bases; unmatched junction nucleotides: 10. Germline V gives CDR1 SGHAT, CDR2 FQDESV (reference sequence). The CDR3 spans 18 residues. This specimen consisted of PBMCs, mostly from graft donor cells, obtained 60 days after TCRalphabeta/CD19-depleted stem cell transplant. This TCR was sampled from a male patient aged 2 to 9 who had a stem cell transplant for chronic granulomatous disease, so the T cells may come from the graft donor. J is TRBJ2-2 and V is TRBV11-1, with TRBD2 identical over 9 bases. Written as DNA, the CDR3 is TGTGCCAGCAGCCCGCGGGGGATAGCGGGAGCGAACACCGGGGAGCTGTTTTTT. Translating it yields CASSPRGIAGANTGELFF.